This T cell receptor (beta chain) was captured by sequencing in a study of regulatory T cells in long-lasting Graves disease. Investigators prepared the TCR beta libraries by applying iRepertoire HTBI primers and Arm-PCR of CDR3 regions. In the source study's methods: Overall, samples carried more than 55 TRBV and 15 or so TRBJ segments. TCRdb independently ran MiXCR on the multiplex PCR reads; one entry per CDR3 protein. TCRdb, not the authors, supplied the V and J calls. The data contain some 600,000 distinct CDR3 sequences, about 16% of them singletons. This CDR3 is built from 13 residues. CDR1 and CDR2 (germline): DFQATT, SNEGSKA (reference sequence). The V end was cut by 0 bases, the J end by 4 bases, with 9 bases between. Time point denoted: newly diagnosed GD, antithyroid drugs for less than 3 months. Extracted RNA from PBMCs served as the source of the TCR library. The source of the patients was an endocrinology department in Xi'an, China.

The same data also contributed to another study, on T cells in Graves' hyperthyroidism and ophthalmopathy. As that study records: Graves' hyperthyroidism showing no ophthalmopathy progression within 18 months was considered stable. Each diagnosis was grounded in clinical symptoms, serum thyroxine and TRAb, thyroid ultrasound, and orbital computed tomography.

The chain carries TRBV20-1 and TRBJ1-2; D is uncertain. The TCR sequence derives from a man younger than 35 with Graves disease. Sequencing used peripheral blood mononuclear cells (PBMCs), obtained at new diagnosis, from a patient treated with antithyroid drugs. For the CDR3, the DNA is TGCAGTGCTAGAGACAGGAAACTCTATGGCTACACCTTC. Its protein is CSARDRKLYGYTF.